This T cell receptor beta chain emerged from a study of CD8+ T cells in alopecia areata. This CDR3 region has 20 residues. Germline loops: CDR1 MGHRA, CDR2 YSYEKL. Trimming shortened V by 0 bases and J by 3 bases, and 23 bases separated the two germline ends. The treatment was: oral pan-JAK inhibitor, 5-10 mg twice daily. Researchers gathered lesional scalp punch biopsies and peripheral blood from patients with alopecia areata. Following RNA extraction, reverse transcription yielded cDNA that acted as the sequencing template. TCRdb keeps only in-frame clones here, not all; method: immunoSEQ multiplex PCR. Of 180,000 or so clones detected, 55% to 75% appear once; the ten largest clones hold 5% to 6%.

Sequenced material: CD4+ T cells sorted from blood, taken at week 24, from a patient treated with tofacitinib. This clonotype was obtained from a human donor with alopecia areata. This sequence joins TRBV4-1 and TRBJ1-4, with D unclear. The CDR3 region has the DNA TGCGCCAGCAGCCAAGATCCGTTGGACGTAGAGGGTGCAGCTAATGAAAAACTGTTTTTT. Translated: CASSQDPLDVEGAANEKLFF.